This is a list of T cell receptor beta chains from one sample in a study of blood T cells in healthy people across ages. TCRdb reanalysed the 5' RACE reads using MiXCR and keeps one entry per CDR3 protein. The table includes some 930,000 distinct CDR3 sequences, about 27% detected once. These data were also filed under a second study, of T cells of mothers and their children.

The source material was blood. The receptors originated from a woman aged 40 to 50 in good health. CDR3s include the opening cysteine and the closing phenylalanine or tryptophan. The D gene is left open where the match is weak. A row's size may be missing; if present it is once, few, many or a size class.

J gene	clone size	D gene	V gene	CDR3 protein	CDR3 DNA
TRBJ2-7	many	.	TRBV9	CASSVGVSSYEQYF	TGTGCCAGCAGCGTTGGGGTCAGTTCCTACGAGCAGTACTTC
TRBJ2-3	.	.	TRBV4-3	CASSQEWGQGDTQYF	TGCGCCAGCAGCCAAGAATGGGGCCAGGGGGATACGCAGTATTTT
TRBJ1-5	.	.	TRBV20-1	CSARDSGEPQHF	TGCAGTGCTAGAGACAGCGGCGAGCCCCAGCATTTT
TRBJ2-5	many	.	TRBV28	CASGPAGVQTGQRTQYF	TGTGCCAGCGGTCCCGCGGGCGTTCAGACTGGGCAGAGGACCCAGTACTTC
TRBJ1-2	.	.	TRBV12-3/TRBV12-4	CASSLGRRGDYGYTF	TGTGCCAGCAGTTTGGGAAGACGCGGCGACTATGGCTACACCTTC
TRBJ1-4	few	TRBD1	TRBV5-6	CASSIVTGGTEKLFF	TGTGCCAGCAGCATAGTGACAGGGGGCACTGAAAAACTGTTTTTT
TRBJ2-5	many	TRBD1	TRBV12-3/TRBV12-4	CASSPQGLGRREETQYF	TGTGCCAGCAGTCCACAGGGGCTTGGTCGTCGGGAAGAGACCCAGTACTTC
TRBJ1-2	.	.	TRBV12-3/TRBV12-4	CASTRGGGYTF	TGTGCCAGCACTAGGGGTGGTGGCTACACCTTC
TRBJ1-5	few	TRBD1	TRBV10-3	CAISEGTGQQPQHF	TGTGCCATCAGTGAAGGGACAGGGCAACAGCCCCAGCATTTT
TRBJ1-2	.	.	TRBV5-1	CASSNKQGVNYGYTF	TGCGCCAGCAGCAATAAACAGGGAGTCAACTATGGCTACACCTTC
TRBJ2-7	many	.	TRBV7-2	CASSFTRGPYEQYF	TGTGCCAGCAGCTTCACCCGGGGGCCTTACGAGCAGTACTTC
TRBJ1-2	.	.	TRBV25-1	CASSEPQGYGYTF	TGTGCCAGCAGTGAACCCCAAGGGTACGGCTACACCTTC
TRBJ1-2	many	.	TRBV7-2	CASSAQTATYGYTF	TGTGCCAGCAGCGCCCAGACAGCCACCTATGGCTACACCTTC
TRBJ2-7	many	.	TRBV10-3	CAISAGGVSYEQYF	TGTGCCATCAGTGCCGGAGGGGTCTCCTACGAGCAGTACTTC
TRBJ1-2	.	.	TRBV7-9	CASSSTNGGHGYTF	TGTGCCAGCAGCTCGACTAATGGGGGCCATGGCTACACCTTC
TRBJ1-1	.	.	TRBV7-2	CASNLGFFPGTEAFF	TGTGCCAGCAACTTAGGATTTTTCCCAGGCACTGAAGCTTTCTTT
TRBJ2-3	few	TRBD2	TRBV2	CASTTSDSTDTQYF	TGTGCCAGCACGACTAGCGACAGCACAGATACGCAGTATTTT
TRBJ2-7	.	.	TRBV4-3	CASSHDIQSEQYF	TGCGCCAGCAGCCACGATATCCAGTCCGAGCAGTACTTC
TRBJ2-5	many	TRBD2	TRBV7-8	CASSLGLTSGGFSSGVRETQYF	TGTGCCAGCAGCTTAGGCCTGACTAGCGGGGGATTTTCTTCTGGAGTTCGGGAGACCCAGTACTTC
TRBJ1-1	.	TRBD1	TRBV7-2	CAGSLLGQGKTEAFF	TGTGCCGGCAGCCTCTTGGGACAGGGGAAGACTGAAGCTTTCTTT
TRBJ2-5	many	.	TRBV9	CASSSGTYQETQYF	TGTGCCAGCAGCTCGGGGACCTACCAAGAGACCCAGTACTTC
TRBJ2-7	.	.	TRBV7-9	CASSPVIRDEQYF	TGTGCCAGCAGCCCAGTTATCCGGGACGAGCAGTACTTC
TRBJ2-7	many	TRBD1	TRBV24-1	CATSEGQGLTYEQYF	TGTGCCACCAGTGAGGGACAGGGGCTAACCTACGAGCAGTACTTC
TRBJ2-1	few	TRBD1	TRBV20-1	CSARGDRASYNEQFF	TGCAGTGCTAGGGGCGACAGGGCCTCCTACAATGAGCAGTTCTTC
TRBJ2-7	.	.	TRBV28	CASSLLTGLRYEQYF	TGTGCCAGCAGTTTACTCACGGGACTGCGTTACGAGCAGTACTTC
TRBJ2-3	.	.	TRBV12-3/TRBV12-4	CASSSLGARTDMQYF	TGTGCCAGCAGTTCTCTGGGGGCCCGCACAGATATGCAGTATTTT
TRBJ2-1	.	TRBD2	TRBV20-1	CSAREGAGGPGEQFF	TGCAGTGCTAGAGAGGGAGCGGGGGGGCCGGGTGAGCAGTTCTTC
TRBJ1-3	.	.	TRBV28	CASSLRGNSGNTIYF	TGTGCCAGCAGTTTGAGGGGGAACTCTGGAAACACCATATATTTT
TRBJ1-5	.	.	TRBV28	CASSLRGRGNQPQHF	TGTGCCAGCAGTTTACGTGGACGGGGGAATCAGCCCCAGCATTTT
TRBJ1-1	.	.	TRBV4-1	CAGTYSGGSEAFF	TGCGCCGGCACTTACAGTGGGGGTTCTGAAGCTTTCTTT
TRBJ1-6	few	TRBD1	TRBV6-5	CAIADRVSSPLHF	TGTGCCATCGCGGACAGGGTTTCTTCACCCCTCCACTTT
TRBJ1-1	.	TRBD1	TRBV28	CASSWRQGRGNTEAFF	TGTGCCAGCAGTTGGAGACAGGGGAGGGGGAACACTGAAGCTTTCTTT
TRBJ1-1	few	.	TRBV29-1	CSVRTMNTEAFF	TGCAGCGTTCGGACCATGAACACTGAAGCTTTCTTT
TRBJ2-5	few	.	TRBV20-1	CSARDSEVIQETQYF	TGCAGTGCTAGAGATAGCGAAGTAATCCAAGAGACCCAGTACTTC
TRBJ1-1	.	.	TRBV28	CASSRVGRGNTEAFF	TGTGCCAGCAGTAGGGTGGGCAGGGGGAACACTGAAGCTTTCTTT
TRBJ1-1	.	.	TRBV20-1	CSARLAFGGNEAFF	TGCAGTGCTAGATTGGCCTTTGGGGGAAATGAAGCTTTCTTT
TRBJ2-3	.	TRBD2	TRBV7-9	CASSVLAGGPTDTQYF	TGTGCCAGCAGCGTTCTAGCGGGGGGGCCAACAGATACGCAGTATTTT
TRBJ1-3	few	.	TRBV6-6	CASSPGRFSGNTIYF	TGTGCCAGCAGTCCAGGACGCTTCTCTGGAAACACCATATATTTT
TRBJ2-7	many	TRBD2	TRBV29-1	CSVGTSEAYEQYF	TGCAGCGTGGGGACTAGCGAAGCCTACGAGCAGTACTTC
TRBJ2-1	many	.	TRBV20-1	CSARDRVLPVDEQFF	TGCAGTGCTAGAGATCGGGTACTGCCGGTTGATGAGCAGTTCTTC
TRBJ1-1	once	.	TRBV6-1	CASSEATLQAFF	TGTGCCAGCAGTGAAGCCACCCTACAAGCTTTCTTT
TRBJ2-5	many	TRBD1	TRBV11-1	CASSLSQGAHEQYF	TGTGCCAGCAGCTTGTCACAGGGGGCGCATGAGCAGTACTTC
TRBJ1-1	.	TRBD1	TRBV4-1	CASSRGTGASGNTEAFF	TGCGCCAGCAGCCGCGGGACAGGGGCCTCAGGGAACACTGAAGCTTTCTTT
TRBJ2-7	many	TRBD2	TRBV25-1	CASSDVSGGTYEQYF	TGTGCCAGCAGTGATGTTAGCGGGGGGACCTACGAGCAGTACTTC
TRBJ1-1	.	.	TRBV10-3	CAIRTTGRAFF	TGCGCCATCAGGACTACAGGGCGAGCTTTCTTT
TRBJ1-5	.	.	TRBV28	CASSRQASNQPQHF	TGTGCCAGCAGTAGACAGGCCAGCAATCAGCCCCAGCATTTT
TRBJ2-7	.	TRBD1	TRBV7-2	CANSLGAGQGPRGYYEQYF	TGTGCCAACAGCTTAGGAGCTGGACAGGGACCTCGGGGCTACTACGAGCAGTACTTC
TRBJ2-2	.	.	TRBV7-2	CTSNPLANTGELFF	TGTACCAGCAACCCACTAGCGAACACCGGGGAGCTGTTTTTT
TRBJ1-5	few	.	TRBV28	CASSLSREPQHF	TGTGCCAGCAGTTTATCCAGGGAGCCCCAGCATTTT
TRBJ2-3	few	.	TRBV12-3/TRBV12-4	CASSFRRGGTDTQYF	TGTGCCAGCAGTTTCAGGCGGGGCGGCACAGATACGCAGTATTTT
TRBJ2-1	.	TRBD2	TRBV30	CAWTAGTSGGAAYNEQLF	TGTGCCTGGACCGCCGGGACTAGCGGGGGGGCAGCCTACAATGAGCAGTTATTC
TRBJ1-3	.	.	TRBV9	CASSVVRGSRRSGNTIYF	TGTGCCAGCAGCGTAGTAAGGGGCAGTCGTCGCTCTGGAAACACCATATATTTT
TRBJ2-1	few	.	TRBV5-1	CASSLDSGLRNEQFF	TGCGCCAGCAGCTTGGATAGTGGGTTGCGCAATGAGCAGTTCTTC
TRBJ1-5	many	TRBD1	TRBV5-6	CASSLQGARQPQHF	TGTGCCAGCAGCTTACAGGGGGCGAGGCAGCCCCAGCATTTT
TRBJ2-7	once	TRBD1	TRBV3-1	CASSQVLRGINEQYF	TGTGCCAGCAGCCAAGTTCTCAGGGGGATCAATGAGCAGTACTTC
TRBJ1-2	.	.	TRBV28	CASSLCPGNYGYTF	TGTGCCAGCAGTTTATGCCCGGGAAACTATGGCTACACCTTC
TRBJ1-5	.	.	TRBV20-1	CSAPKHIGSNQPQHF	TGCAGTGCACCCAAACATATAGGTAGCAATCAGCCCCAGCATTTT